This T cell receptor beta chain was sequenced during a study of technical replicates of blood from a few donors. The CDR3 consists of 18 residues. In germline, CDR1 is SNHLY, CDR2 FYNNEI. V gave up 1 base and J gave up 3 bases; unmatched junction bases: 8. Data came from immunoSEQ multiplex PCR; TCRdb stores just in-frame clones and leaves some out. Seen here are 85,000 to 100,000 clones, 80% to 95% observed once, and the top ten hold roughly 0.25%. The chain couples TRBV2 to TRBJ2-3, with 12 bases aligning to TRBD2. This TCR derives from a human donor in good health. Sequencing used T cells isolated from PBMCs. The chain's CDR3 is CASSEVFLAGGPTDTQYF. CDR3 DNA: TGTGCCAGCAGTGAAGTTTTTCTAGCGGGAGGGCCGACAGATACGCAGTATTTT.